Here is one T cell receptor beta chain with its context. Produced via immunoSEQ multiplex PCR; TCRdb's table is partial and in-frame only. Here the sample spans 25,000 to 30,000 clones, about 93% being singletons. The data stem from a study of T cell changes during pregnancy in multiple sclerosis. J lost 1 base, V lost 6 bases, and 7 bases had no gene match. CDR1 LNHDA and CDR2 SQIVND come from the germline V gene (reference sequence). This CDR3 spans 15 amino acids. The material was CD4+ T cells from peripheral blood mononuclear cells, obtained after pregnancy. V usage is TRBV19 and J usage is TRBJ1-1, with TRBD1 matching 8 bases. The sequence was collected from a female donor with multiple sclerosis, enrolled in a pregnancy study. The CDR3 DNA sequence: TGTGCCAGTAGCGACCGGGGACAGGCGAACACTGAAGCTTTCTTT. This encodes CASSDRGQANTEAFF.